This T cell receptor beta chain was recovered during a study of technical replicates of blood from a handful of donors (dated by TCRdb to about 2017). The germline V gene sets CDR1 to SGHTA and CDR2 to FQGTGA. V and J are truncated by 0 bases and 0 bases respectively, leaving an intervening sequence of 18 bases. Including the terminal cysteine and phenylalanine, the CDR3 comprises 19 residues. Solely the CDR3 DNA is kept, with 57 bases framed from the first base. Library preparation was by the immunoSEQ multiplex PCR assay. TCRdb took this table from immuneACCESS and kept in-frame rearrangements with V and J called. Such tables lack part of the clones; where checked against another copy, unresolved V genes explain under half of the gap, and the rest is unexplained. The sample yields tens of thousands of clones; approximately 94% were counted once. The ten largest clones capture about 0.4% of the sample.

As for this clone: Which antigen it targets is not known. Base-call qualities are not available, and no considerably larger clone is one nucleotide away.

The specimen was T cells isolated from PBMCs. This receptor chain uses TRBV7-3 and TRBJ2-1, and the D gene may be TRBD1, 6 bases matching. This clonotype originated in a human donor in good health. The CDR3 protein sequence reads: CASSLTGFEGVSSYNEQFF. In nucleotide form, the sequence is TGTGCCAGCAGCTTAACGGGGTTTGAGGGGGTGAGCTCCTACAATGAGCAGTTCTTC.